The 27 T cell receptor beta chains given below trace back to one sample, sequenced in a study of spatial heterogeneity in lung cancer. Time point here: sample taken at primary tumor resection. Researchers sequenced whole RNA taken from tumor, nontumor lung or frozen PBMC without sorting. TCRdb analysed the 5' RACE reads with MiXCR anew, one entry per CDR3 protein. The sample lists over 75,000 distinct CDR3 sequences; approximately 20% were seen once. Specimen: PBMCs, collected at surgery. The source of these receptors is a male donor with early-stage non-small cell lung cancer.

This clonotype was counted between two and nine times. The V and J genes are TRBV3-1 and TRBJ2-5; 12 nucleotides agree with TRBD1. Trimming took 4 bases from V and 4 from J; bases not matched to a gene: 7. Germline V gene data show CDR1 as LGHDT and CDR2 as YNNKEL (reference sequence). The CDR3 has 16 amino acids. CDR3 in amino acids: CASSRPGQGAPETQYF. The CDR3 nucleotides read TGTGCCAGCAGCCGCCCGGGACAGGGGGCCCCAGAGACCCAGTACTTC.

A few counts support this clonotype. CDR3 in DNA: TGTGCCAGCAGGGGGTTGGCGGGAGGGCCCTTCGGGGAGCTGTTTTTT. Residues: CASRGLAGGPFGELFF. This rearrangement joins TRBV27 to TRBJ2-2, with TRBD2 identical over 9 bases. Trimming took 6 bases from V and 7 from J; bases not matched to a gene: 12. CDR1 MNHEY and CDR2 SMNVEV come from the germline V gene (reference sequence). The length of the CDR3 is 16 residues.

Comments on this clonotype: One junction end disagrees with the germline gene, perhaps due to a read error. The chain carries TRBV28 and TRBJ2-5; D is ambiguous. CDR1 MDHEN and CDR2 SYDVKM come from the germline V gene. The CDR3 consists of 11 residues. DNA for the CDR3: TGTGCCAGCAGTAGACAAGAGACCCTGTACTTC. Translation gives CASSRQETLYF. The complete variable domain, with remaining parts taken from reference TRBV28 and TRBJ2-5, reads DVKVTQSSRYLVKRTGEKVFLECVQDMDHENMFWYRQDPGLGLRLIYFSYDVKMKEKGDIPEGYSVSREKKERFSLILESASTNQTSMYLCASSRQETLYFGPGTRLLVL.

In this sample, this clonotype turned up a few times. The rearrangement joins TRBV5-1 to TRBJ2-3, with 7 bases matching TRBD2. Germline V CDR1 and CDR2: SGHRS, YFSETQ. There are 15 residues in the CDR3. Trimming removed 7 bases from V and 0 bases from J; junction bases left unmatched: 8. CDR3 region: CASASGLTSTDTQYF. As DNA, the CDR3 is TGCGCCAGCGCTTCGGGACTAACTAGCACAGATACGCAGTATTTT.

There are a few counts of this clonotype. The CDR3 loop reads CASSQDADSNQPQHF. CDR3 sequence (DNA): TGCGCCAGCAGCCAAGATGCTGATAGCAATCAGCCCCAGCATTTT. The gene calls are TRBV4-3 and TRBJ1-5; D not certain. The CDR3 has 15 residues. The V gene lost 0 bases and the J gene lost 0 bases, with 6 bases spanning the gap. From germline, CDR1 is LGHNA and CDR2 YSLEER.

This clonotype was seen many times. The chain joins TRBV6-1 to TRBJ1-1; weak D call: TRBD1 (5 bases). The V end was cut by 1 base, the J end by 1 base, with 10 bases between. CDR3 size: 15 residues. Germline V lookup: CDR1 MNHNS, CDR2 SASEGT. The CDR3 here is CASSEVVRANTEAFF. The CDR3 bases are TGTGCCAGCAGTGAAGTAGTCAGGGCGAACACTGAAGCTTTCTTT.

This clonotype was counted between two and nine times. J is TRBJ1-1 and V is TRBV6-6, with TRBD1 as a possible D gene (5 bases). The CDR3 loop spans 16 amino acids. Germline assignment: CDR1 MNHNY and CDR2 SVGAGI (reference sequence). V lost 5 bases and J lost 1, with 17 bases in between. CDR3 loop: CASSHPSRGENTEAFF. The CDR3 DNA sequence: TGTGCCAGCAGTCACCCCTCGAGAGGGGAGAACACTGAAGCTTTCTTT.

The V gene is TRBV28, the J gene TRBJ2-7; 14 nucleotides agree with TRBD2. J was trimmed by 6 bases and V by 3 bases; bases with no gene match: 7. The CDR3 loop spans 16 amino acids. Germline CDR1 MDHEN, CDR2 SYDVKM. The CDR3 DNA is TGTGCCAGCAGTTTGAAGGGACTAGCGGGAGTTCTCGAGCAGTACTTC. Amino acids: CASSLKGLAGVLEQYF.

This clonotype was observed a few times. This chain uses TRBV20-1 with TRBJ2-6, with no clear D. Germline loops: CDR1 DFQATT, CDR2 SNEGSKA (reference sequence). The CDR3 has 12 residues. Between the trimmed V and J ends, which lost 5 bases and 6 bases, there was a span of 8 bases. CDR3 nucleotide sequence: TGCAGTGCTGCCCTTGAGGCCAACGTCCTGACTTTC. Translating it yields CSAALEANVLTF.

This chain joins TRBV27 and TRBJ2-3, with D perhaps matching TRBD2 (6 bases). Germline loops: CDR1 MNHEY, CDR2 SMNVEV (reference sequence). The CDR3 spans 16 residues. V was pared by 7 bases and J by 0 bases, with 17 bases between. The CDR3 coding sequence is TGTGCCAGCACCCGCTTAGCGGACCCTAGCACAGATACGCAGTATTTT. Translating it yields CASTRLADPSTDTQYF.

This clonotype appeared a few times. This chain links TRBV27 with TRBJ1-2; 10 bases line up with TRBD1. V dropped 8 bases and J dropped 8; count of bases not matched to a gene: 14. In germline, CDR1 is MNHEY, CDR2 SMNVEV (reference sequence). The CDR3 runs to 15 residues. The CDR3 nucleotides read TGTGCCAGCGGACGGGACAGGGGAAAGTCGGACGGCTACACCTTC. Protein sequence: CASGRDRGKSDGYTF.

CDR3 residues: CASSLETAELFF. The DNA for the CDR3 is TGTGCCAGCAGCTTAGAAACCGCAGAACTGTTTTTT. This rearrangement joins TRBV11-2 to TRBJ1-4; D remains ambiguous. The CDR3 totals 12 residues. Germline V gene sequence: CDR1 SGHAT, CDR2 FQNNGV. V was cut by 0 bases and J by 12 bases, with 8 bases left in between.

This clonotype was found many times. The rearrangement joins TRBV27 to TRBJ2-1; D is unclear. The CDR3 covers 14 residues. Trimming took off 6 bases at V and 0 bases at J, with 9 bases between the two ends. Germline loops: CDR1 MNHEY, CDR2 SMNVEV (reference sequence). This CDR3 is CASSNMSSYNEQFF. CDR3 DNA: TGTGCCAGCAGCAACATGAGCTCCTACAATGAGCAGTTCTTC.

This clonotype was detected a few times. The CDR3 sequence: CASSDRKTGPYQPQHF. The CDR3 DNA reads TGTGCCAGCAGTGACCGCAAGACAGGGCCCTATCAGCCCCAGCATTTT. J is TRBJ1-5 and V is TRBV28; 7 nucleotides agree with TRBD1. J lost 5 bases, V lost 5 bases, and 12 bases had no gene match. The CDR3 length is 16 residues. Germline assignment: CDR1 MDHEN and CDR2 SYDVKM.

This clonotype showed up just a few times. The gene calls are TRBV2 and TRBJ1-1; D ambiguous. Trimming took off 2 bases at V and 4 bases at J, with 8 bases between the two ends. CDR1 SNHLY and CDR2 FYNNEI come from the germline V gene. This CDR3 is 13 amino acids long. CDR3 sequence reads: CASSEYVVTEAFF. CDR3 bases: TGTGCCAGCAGTGAATACGTCGTCACTGAAGCTTTCTTT.

This clonotype was observed many times. The chain couples TRBV10-3 to TRBJ2-7; 13 positions agree with TRBD2. This CDR3 has 15 residues. Germline V gives CDR1 ENHRY, CDR2 SYGVKD. V lost 7 bases, J lost 6 bases, and 9 bases stayed unmatched. The CDR3, as DNA: TGTGCCATCACACCCGGGACTAGCGGGACTAGCGAGCAGTACTTC. As protein: CAITPGTSGTSEQYF.

The table lists this clonotype with a few counts. The V gene is TRBV3-1, the J gene TRBJ2-3; no reliable D call. Trimming shortened V by 1 base and J by 5 bases, and 4 bases separated the two germline ends. Germline loops: CDR1 LGHDT, CDR2 YNNKEL (reference sequence). CDR3 length: 12 amino acids. CDR3 in amino acids: CASSQGGDTQYF. CDR3 coding DNA: TGTGCCAGCAGCCAAGGCGGAGATACGCAGTATTTT.

The chain carries TRBV3-1 and TRBJ2-5, with a tentative D call TRBD2 (5 bases). The germline V and J ends were trimmed by 0 bases and 7 bases, with 15 bases remaining between them. The germline V gene has CDR1 LGHDT and CDR2 YNNKEL (reference sequence). The CDR3 covers 15 residues. This CDR3 reads CASSQDGRPAGTQYF. The CDR3, as DNA: TGTGCCAGCAGCCAAGATGGTCGTCCCGCGGGGACCCAGTACTTC.

This clonotype showed up just a few times. The chain has TRBV27 and TRBJ1-2; TRBD1 aligns across 11 bases. This CDR3 spans 15 amino acids. The J segment lost 5 bases and the V segment lost 4 bases, leaving 6 bases of the junction unmatched. The germline CDR1 and CDR2 sequences are MNHEY and SMNVEV (reference sequence). CDR3 residues: CASSSGTGGRYGYTF. CDR3 DNA sequence: TGTGCCAGCAGTTCCGGGACAGGGGGAAGATATGGCTACACCTTC.

This clonotype was counted a single time. V is TRBV9 and J is TRBJ2-7, with 7 bases lining up with TRBD2. There are 13 residues in the CDR3. Germline V gene data show CDR1 as SGDLS and CDR2 as YYNGEE. J gave up 6 bases and V 4 bases, and 7 bases lay outside the gene matches. CDR3 DNA sequence: TGTGCCAGCAGCATACTGGGCGGGGGCGAGCAGTACTTC. Its translation is CASSILGGGEQYF.

CDR3 coding DNA: TGTGCCAGCAGTTCCAATCGGGGTGGCGAGCAGTACTTC. Its translation: CASSSNRGGEQYF. The rearrangement uses TRBV6-5 and TRBJ2-7; the D gene is possibly TRBD2 (5 bases). Germline V lookup: CDR1 MNHEY, CDR2 SVGAGI. Between the trimmed V and J ends, which lost 4 bases and 6 bases, there was a span of 13 bases. This CDR3 comprises 13 residues.

The rearrangement links TRBV5-1 to TRBJ2-7; no clear D gene. The germline V gene has CDR1 SGHRS and CDR2 YFSETQ. This CDR3 contains 10 residues. V dropped 8 bases and J dropped 6 bases, with 9 bases sitting between them. CDR3 DNA: TGCGCCAGTCCCTTTACCGAGCAGTACTTC. It encodes CASPFTEQYF.

This clonotype was seen a handful of times. The CDR3 reads CASSLLRGEYF. The CDR3, as DNA: TGCGCCAGCAGCTTACTCAGGGGGGAGTACTTC. The chain uses TRBV5-1 and TRBJ2-7; possible D gene TRBD1, 7 bases. Per the germline V gene, CDR1 is SGHRS and CDR2 is YFSETQ. Trimming shortened V by 2 bases and J by 11 bases, and 11 bases separated the two germline ends. This CDR3 spans 11 amino acids.

The J gene is TRBJ1-2, the V gene TRBV27; no clear D. This CDR3 has 11 residues. V dropped 10 bases and J dropped 0 bases, with 6 bases sitting between them. The germline CDR1 and CDR2 sequences are MNHEY and SMNVEV (reference sequence). The CDR3 region has the DNA TGTGCCACCAGGACTAACTATGGCTACACCTTC. It codes for CATRTNYGYTF.

V and J are TRBV7-2 and TRBJ1-3; TRBD1 might be the D (6 bases). V was pared by 0 bases and J by 2 bases, with 20 bases between. This CDR3 contains 19 residues. Looked up from germline, CDR1 is SGHTA and CDR2 is FQGNSA. This CDR3 is CASSLAWRGPGPTGNTIYF. The CDR3 bases are TGTGCCAGCAGCTTAGCGTGGCGGGGGCCAGGACCAACTGGAAACACCATATATTTT.

This clonotype showed up many times. The rearrangement joins TRBV12-3 or TRBV12-4 to TRBJ2-7; D is perhaps TRBD2 (6 bases). The CDR3 consists of 13 residues. V shed 4 bases and J shed 2 bases, with 9 bases lying between them. CDR3 bases: TGTGCCAGCAGTTCAGCGGGCCCCTACGAGCAGTACTTC. The encoded protein is CASSSAGPYEQYF.

This clonotype occurred a few times. This chain uses TRBV25-1 with TRBJ2-5; D is ambiguous. V lost 2 bases and J lost 3, with 10 bases in between. CDR3 length: 14 amino acids. Germline V gives CDR1 MGHDK, CDR2 SYGVNS. CDR3 coding DNA: TGTGCCAGCAGTGAAAAACTAAGGGAAGAGACCCAGTACTTC. Amino acid sequence: CASSEKLREETQYF.